What follows describes a single T cell receptor beta chain. Its matching antigen is unknown. Via CD45RO/CCR7/CD25/CD127/CD95/CD27, cells of the CD4+ naive, central memory, regulatory and stem cell-like memory subsets were sorted. The authors reverse transcribed all of the isolated RNA, so sequencing captured expressed TCRB transcripts. Libraries were prepared by immunoSEQ multiplex PCR; TCRdb keeps only in-frame clonotypes and omits some of them. The sample has about 240,000 clones, roughly 13% seen once; the top ten hold roughly 0.019%. The data stem from a study of beta chain features in type 1 diabetes. About the research overall: In all, some 110 million sorted cells from all samples were analyzed.

V lost 0 bases and J lost 4, with 12 bases in between. The CDR3 has 14 residues. Germline V gene lookup returns CDR1 GTSNPN and CDR2 SVGIG (reference sequence). Study-wide findings and caveats: In every one of the four CD4+ subsets, TCRB CDR3s were moderately but significantly shorter in Type 1 diabetes patients. A cDNA-based sequencing approach could over-represent cells with high TCR expression.

The origin of this receptor is a man aged 25-40 years with type 1 diabetes. The rearrangement joins TRBV30 to TRBJ1-2; no reliable D call. The sequenced material came from naive CD4+ T cells from blood. Here the CDR3 reads CAWSVLGSRYGYTF. CDR3 in DNA: TGTGCCTGGAGTGTACTGGGCTCTCGCTATGGCTACACCTTC.